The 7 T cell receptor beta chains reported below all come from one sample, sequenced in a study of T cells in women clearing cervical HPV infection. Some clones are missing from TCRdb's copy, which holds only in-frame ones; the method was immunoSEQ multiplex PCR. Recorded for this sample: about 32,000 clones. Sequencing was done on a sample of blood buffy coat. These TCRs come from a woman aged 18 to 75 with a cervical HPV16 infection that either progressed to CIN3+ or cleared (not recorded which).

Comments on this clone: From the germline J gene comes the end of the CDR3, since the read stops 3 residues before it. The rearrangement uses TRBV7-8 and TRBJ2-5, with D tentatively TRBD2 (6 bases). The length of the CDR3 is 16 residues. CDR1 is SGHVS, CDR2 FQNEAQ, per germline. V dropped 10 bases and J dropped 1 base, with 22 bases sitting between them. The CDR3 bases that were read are TGTGCCACCCAGTGGAGGACACCGCGGGGCCAAGAGACC. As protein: CATQWRTPRGQET. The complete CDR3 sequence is CATQWRTPRGQETQYF.

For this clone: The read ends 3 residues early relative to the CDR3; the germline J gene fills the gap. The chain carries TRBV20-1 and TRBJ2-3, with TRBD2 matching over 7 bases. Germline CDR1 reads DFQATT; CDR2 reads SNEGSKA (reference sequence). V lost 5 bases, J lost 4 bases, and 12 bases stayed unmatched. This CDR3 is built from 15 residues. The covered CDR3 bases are TGCAGTGCTCCACGGGGACGGGGGGACGCAGATACG. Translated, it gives CSAPRGRGDADT. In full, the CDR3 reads CSAPRGRGDADTQYF.

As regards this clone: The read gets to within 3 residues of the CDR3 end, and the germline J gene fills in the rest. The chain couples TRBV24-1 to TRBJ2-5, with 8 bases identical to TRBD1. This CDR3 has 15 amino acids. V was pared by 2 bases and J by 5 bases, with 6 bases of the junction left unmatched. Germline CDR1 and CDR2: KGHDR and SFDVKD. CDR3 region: CATSDSTGAGETQYF. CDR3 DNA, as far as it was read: TGTGCCACCAGTGATTCGACAGGGGCAGGGGAGACC.

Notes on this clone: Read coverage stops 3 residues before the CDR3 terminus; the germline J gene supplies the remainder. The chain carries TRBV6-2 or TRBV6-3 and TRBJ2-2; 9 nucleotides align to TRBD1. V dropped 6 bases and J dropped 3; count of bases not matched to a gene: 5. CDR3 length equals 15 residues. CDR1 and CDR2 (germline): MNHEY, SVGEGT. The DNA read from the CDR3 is TGTGCCAGCAGACGACAGGGGGGCCACACCGGGGAG. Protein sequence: CASRRQGGHTGE. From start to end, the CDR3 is CASRRQGGHTGELFF.

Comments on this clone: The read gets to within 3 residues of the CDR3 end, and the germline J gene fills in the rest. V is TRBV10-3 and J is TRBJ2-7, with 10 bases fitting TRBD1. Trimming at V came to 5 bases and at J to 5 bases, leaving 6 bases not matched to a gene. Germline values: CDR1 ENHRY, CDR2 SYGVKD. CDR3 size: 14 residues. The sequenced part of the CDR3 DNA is TGTGCCATCAGTCATGACAGGGGGCTCAACGAG. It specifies CAISHDRGLNE. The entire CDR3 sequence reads CAISHDRGLNEQYF.

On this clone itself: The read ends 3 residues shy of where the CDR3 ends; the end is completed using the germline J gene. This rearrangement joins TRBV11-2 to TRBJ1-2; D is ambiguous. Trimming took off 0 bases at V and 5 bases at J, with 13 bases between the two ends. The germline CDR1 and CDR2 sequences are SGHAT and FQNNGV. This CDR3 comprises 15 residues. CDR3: CASSLDLSQSYGYTF. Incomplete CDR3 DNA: TGTGCCAGCAGCTTAGATCTATCACAGTCGTATGGC.

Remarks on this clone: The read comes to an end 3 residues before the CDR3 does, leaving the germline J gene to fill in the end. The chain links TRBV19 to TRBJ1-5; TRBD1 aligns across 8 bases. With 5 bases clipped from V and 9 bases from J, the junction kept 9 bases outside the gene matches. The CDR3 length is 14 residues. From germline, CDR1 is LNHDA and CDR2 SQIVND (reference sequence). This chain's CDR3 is CASSPDRAKTPQHF. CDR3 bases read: TGTGCCAGTAGTCCGGACAGGGCGAAGACGCCC.